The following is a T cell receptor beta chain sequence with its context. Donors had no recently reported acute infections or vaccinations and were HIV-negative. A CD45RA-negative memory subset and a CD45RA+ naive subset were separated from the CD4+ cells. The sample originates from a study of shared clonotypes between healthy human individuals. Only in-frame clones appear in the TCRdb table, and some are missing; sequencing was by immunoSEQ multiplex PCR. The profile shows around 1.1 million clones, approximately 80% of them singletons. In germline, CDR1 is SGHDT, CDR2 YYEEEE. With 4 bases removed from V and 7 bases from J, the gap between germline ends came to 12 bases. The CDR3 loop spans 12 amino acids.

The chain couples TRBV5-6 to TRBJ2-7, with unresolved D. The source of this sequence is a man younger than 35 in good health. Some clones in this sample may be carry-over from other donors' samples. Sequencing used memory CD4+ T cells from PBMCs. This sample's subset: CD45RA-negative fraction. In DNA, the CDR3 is TGTGCCAGCAGCAGGCCGGAGTATGAGCAGTACTTC. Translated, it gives CASSRPEYEQYF.